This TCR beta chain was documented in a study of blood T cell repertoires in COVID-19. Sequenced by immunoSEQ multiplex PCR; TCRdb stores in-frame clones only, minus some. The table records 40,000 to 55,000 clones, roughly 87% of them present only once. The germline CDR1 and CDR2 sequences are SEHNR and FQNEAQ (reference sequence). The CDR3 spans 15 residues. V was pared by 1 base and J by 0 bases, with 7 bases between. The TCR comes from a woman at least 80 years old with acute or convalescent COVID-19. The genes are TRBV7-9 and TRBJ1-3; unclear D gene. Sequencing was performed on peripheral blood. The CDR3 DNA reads TGTGCCAGCAGCTTAGAGCGGGTCTCTGGAAACACCATATATTTT. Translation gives CASSLERVSGNTIYF.